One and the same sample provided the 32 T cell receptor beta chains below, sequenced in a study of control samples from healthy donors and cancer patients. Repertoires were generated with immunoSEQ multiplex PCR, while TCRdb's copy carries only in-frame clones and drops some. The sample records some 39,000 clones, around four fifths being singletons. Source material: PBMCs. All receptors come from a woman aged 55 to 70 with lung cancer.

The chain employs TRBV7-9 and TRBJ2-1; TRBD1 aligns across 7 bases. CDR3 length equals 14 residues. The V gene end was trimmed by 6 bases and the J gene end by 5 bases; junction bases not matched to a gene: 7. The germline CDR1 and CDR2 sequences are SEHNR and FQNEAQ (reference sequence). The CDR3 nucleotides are TGTGCCAGCAGTTTCCGGGACAGAAACAATGAGCAGTTCTTC. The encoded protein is CASSFRDRNNEQFF.

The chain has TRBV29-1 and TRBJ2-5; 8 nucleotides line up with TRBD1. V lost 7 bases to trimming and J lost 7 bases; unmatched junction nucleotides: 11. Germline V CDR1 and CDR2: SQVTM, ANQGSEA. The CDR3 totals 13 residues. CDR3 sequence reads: CSADRGTGGTQYF. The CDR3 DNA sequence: TGCAGCGCCGACAGGGGAACTGGGGGGACCCAGTACTTC.

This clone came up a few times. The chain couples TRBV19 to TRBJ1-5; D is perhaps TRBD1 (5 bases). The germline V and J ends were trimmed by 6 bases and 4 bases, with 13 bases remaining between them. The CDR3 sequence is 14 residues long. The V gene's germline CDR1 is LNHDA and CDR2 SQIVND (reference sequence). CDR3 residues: CASSDQGDNQPQHF. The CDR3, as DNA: TGTGCCAGTAGCGACCAGGGAGATAATCAGCCCCAGCATTTT. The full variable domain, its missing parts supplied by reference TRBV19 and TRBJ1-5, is DGGITQSPKYLFRKEGQNVTLSCEQNLNHDAMYWYRQDPGQGLRLIYYSQIVNDFQKGDIAEGYSVSREKKESFPLTVTSAQKNPTAFYLCASSDQGDNQPQHFGDGTRLSIL.

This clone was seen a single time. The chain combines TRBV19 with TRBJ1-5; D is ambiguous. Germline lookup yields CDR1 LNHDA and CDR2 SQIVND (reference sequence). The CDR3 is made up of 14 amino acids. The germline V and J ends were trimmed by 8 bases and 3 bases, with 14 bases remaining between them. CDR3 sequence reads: CASLGRWDNQPQHF. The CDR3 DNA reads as TGTGCCAGTCTTGGGAGGTGGGACAATCAGCCCCAGCATTTT.

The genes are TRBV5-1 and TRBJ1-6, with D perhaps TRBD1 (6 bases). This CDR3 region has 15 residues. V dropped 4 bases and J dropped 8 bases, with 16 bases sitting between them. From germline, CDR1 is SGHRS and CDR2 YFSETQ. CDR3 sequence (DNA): TGCGCCAGCAGCAACGGACAGCCAGGGGATTCACCCCTCCACTTT. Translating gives CASSNGQPGDSPLHF.

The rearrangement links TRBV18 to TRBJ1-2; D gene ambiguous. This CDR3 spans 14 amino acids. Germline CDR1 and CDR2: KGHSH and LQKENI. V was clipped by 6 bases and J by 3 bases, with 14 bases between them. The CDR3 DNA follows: TGTGCCAGCTCCCCAAGCGGAGGACACTATGGCTACACCTTC. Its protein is CASSPSGGHYGYTF.

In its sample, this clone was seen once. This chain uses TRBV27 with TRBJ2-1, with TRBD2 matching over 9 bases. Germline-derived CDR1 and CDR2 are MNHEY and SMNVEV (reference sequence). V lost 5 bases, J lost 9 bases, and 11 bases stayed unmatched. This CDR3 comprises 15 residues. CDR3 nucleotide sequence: TGTGCCAGCAGTCCTCTGCGGGAGGGCCTCTTTGAGCAGTTCTTC. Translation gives CASSPLREGLFEQFF.

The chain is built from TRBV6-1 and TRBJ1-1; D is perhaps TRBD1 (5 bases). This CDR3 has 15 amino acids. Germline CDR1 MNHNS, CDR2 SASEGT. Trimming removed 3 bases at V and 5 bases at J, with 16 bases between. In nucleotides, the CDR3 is TGTGCCAGCAGTGATTTTAGGAGGGGCTGGACTGAAGCTTTCTTT. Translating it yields CASSDFRRGWTEAFF.

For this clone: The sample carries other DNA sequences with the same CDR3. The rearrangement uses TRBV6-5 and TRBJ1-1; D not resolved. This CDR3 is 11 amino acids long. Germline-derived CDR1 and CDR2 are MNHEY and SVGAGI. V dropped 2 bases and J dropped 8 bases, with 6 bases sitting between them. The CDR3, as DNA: TGTGCCAGCAGTTACACGGGAGAAGCTTTCTTT. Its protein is CASSYTGEAFF.

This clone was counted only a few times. The CDR3 DNA reads as TGTGCCAGCAGCTATACAGGGGGCATTAACTATGGCTACACCTTC. Amino acid sequence: CASSYTGGINYGYTF. This sequence joins TRBV5-6 and TRBJ1-2; TRBD1 aligns across 9 bases. The V segment lost 3 bases and the J segment 1 base; nucleotides outside the gene matches: 4. In germline, CDR1 is SGHDT, CDR2 YYEEEE. CDR3 length: 15 amino acids. The complete variable domain, with remaining parts taken from reference TRBV5-6 and TRBJ1-2, reads DAGVTQSPTHLIKTRGQQVTLRCSPKSGHDTVSWYQQALGQGPQFIFQYYEEEERQRGNFPDRFSGHQFPNYSSELNVNALLLGDSALYLCASSYTGGINYGYTFGSGTRLTVV.

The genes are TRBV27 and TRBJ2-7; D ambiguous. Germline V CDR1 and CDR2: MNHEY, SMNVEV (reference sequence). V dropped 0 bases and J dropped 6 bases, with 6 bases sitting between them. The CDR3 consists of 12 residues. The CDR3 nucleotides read TGTGCCAGCAGTTTATCTATAGGCGAGCAGTACTTC. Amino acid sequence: CASSLSIGEQYF.

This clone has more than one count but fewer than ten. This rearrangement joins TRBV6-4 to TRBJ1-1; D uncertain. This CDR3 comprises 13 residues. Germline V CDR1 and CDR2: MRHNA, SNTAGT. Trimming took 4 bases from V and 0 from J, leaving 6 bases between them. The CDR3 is CASSVSMNTEAFF. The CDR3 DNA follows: TGTGCCAGCAGTGTGAGTATGAACACTGAAGCTTTCTTT.

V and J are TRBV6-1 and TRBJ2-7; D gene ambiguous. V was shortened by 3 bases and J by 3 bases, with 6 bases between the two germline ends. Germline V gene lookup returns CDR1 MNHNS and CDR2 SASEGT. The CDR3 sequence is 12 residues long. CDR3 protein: CASSEPGYEQYF. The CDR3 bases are TGTGCCAGCAGTGAGCCGGGCTACGAGCAGTACTTC.

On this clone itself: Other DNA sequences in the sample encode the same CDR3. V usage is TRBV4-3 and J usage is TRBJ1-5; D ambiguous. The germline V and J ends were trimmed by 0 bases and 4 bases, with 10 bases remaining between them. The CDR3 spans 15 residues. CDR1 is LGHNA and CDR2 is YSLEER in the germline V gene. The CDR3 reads CASSQELQSNQPQHF. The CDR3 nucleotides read TGCGCCAGCAGCCAAGAACTACAGAGTAATCAGCCCCAGCATTTT.

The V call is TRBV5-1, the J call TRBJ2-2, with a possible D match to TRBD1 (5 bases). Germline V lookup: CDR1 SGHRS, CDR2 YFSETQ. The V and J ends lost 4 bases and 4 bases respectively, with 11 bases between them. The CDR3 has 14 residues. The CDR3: CASSKDSLTGELFF. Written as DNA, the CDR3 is TGCGCCAGCAGCAAAGACAGCCTCACCGGGGAGCTGTTTTTT.

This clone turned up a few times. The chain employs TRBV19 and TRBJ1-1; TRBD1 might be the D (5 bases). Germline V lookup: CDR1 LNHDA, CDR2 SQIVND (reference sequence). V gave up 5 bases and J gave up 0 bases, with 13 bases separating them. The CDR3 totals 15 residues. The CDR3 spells CASSLWGTLNTEAFF. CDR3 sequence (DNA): TGTGCCAGTAGTCTCTGGGGCACTCTGAACACTGAAGCTTTCTTT.

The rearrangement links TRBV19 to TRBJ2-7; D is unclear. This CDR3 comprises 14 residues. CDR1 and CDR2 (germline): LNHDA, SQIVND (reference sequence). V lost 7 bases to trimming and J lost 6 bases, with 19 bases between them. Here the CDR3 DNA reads TGTGCCAGTAAATACGCGGCATATTACGGCGAGCAGTACTTC. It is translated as CASKYAAYYGEQYF.

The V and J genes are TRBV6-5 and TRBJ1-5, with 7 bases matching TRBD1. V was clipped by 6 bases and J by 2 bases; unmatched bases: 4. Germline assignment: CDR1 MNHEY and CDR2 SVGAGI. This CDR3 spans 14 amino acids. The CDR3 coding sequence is TGTGCCAGCAGCCGACAGGGTGGCAATCAGCCCCAGCATTTT. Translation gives CASSRQGGNQPQHF.

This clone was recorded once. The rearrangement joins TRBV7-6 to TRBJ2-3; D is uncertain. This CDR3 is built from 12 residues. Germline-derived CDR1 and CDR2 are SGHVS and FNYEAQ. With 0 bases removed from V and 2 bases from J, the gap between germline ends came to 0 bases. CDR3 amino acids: CASSLATDTQYF. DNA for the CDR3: TGTGCCAGCAGCTTAGCCACAGATACGCAGTATTTT.

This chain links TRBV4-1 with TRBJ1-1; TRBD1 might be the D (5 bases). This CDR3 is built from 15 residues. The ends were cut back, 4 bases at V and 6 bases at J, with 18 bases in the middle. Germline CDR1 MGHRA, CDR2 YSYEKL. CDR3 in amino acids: CASSPSLTARAEAFF. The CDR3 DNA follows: TGCGCCAGCAGCCCTAGCCTGACAGCGAGGGCTGAAGCTTTCTTT.

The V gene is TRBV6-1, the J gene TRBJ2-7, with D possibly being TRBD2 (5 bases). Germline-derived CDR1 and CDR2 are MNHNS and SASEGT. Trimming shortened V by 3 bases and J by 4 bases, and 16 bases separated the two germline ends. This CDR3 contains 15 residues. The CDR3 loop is CASSDPTWGDYEQYF. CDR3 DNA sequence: TGTGCCAGCAGTGATCCCACATGGGGAGATTACGAGCAGTACTTC.

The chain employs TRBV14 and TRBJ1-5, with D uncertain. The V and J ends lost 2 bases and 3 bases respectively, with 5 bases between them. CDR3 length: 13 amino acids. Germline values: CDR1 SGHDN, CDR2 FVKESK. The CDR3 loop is CASSQYYNQPQHF. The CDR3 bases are TGTGCCAGCAGCCAATACTACAATCAGCCCCAGCATTTT.

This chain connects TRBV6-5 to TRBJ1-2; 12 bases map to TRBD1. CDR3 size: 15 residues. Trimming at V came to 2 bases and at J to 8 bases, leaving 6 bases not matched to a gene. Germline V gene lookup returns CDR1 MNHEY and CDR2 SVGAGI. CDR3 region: CASSYLGQGARGYTF. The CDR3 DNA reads TGTGCCAGCAGTTACCTGGGACAGGGGGCGCGGGGCTACACCTTC.

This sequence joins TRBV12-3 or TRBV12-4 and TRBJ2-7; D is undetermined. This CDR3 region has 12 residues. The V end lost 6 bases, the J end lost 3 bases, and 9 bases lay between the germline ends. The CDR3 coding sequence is TGTGCCAGCAGCCCGACCGACTACGAGCAGTACTTC. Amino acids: CASSPTDYEQYF.

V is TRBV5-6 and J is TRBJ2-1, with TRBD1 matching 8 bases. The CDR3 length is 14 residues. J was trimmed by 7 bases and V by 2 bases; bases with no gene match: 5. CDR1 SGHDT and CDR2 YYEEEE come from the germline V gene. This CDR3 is CASSLGQGANEQFF. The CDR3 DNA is TGTGCCAGCAGCTTAGGGCAGGGGGCAAATGAGCAGTTCTTC.

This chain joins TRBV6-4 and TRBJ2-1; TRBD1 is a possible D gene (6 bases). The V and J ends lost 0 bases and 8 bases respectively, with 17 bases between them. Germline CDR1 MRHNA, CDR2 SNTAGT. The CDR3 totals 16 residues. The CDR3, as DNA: TGTGCCAGCAGTGACTCGAACAACCCAGGGGCCGATGAGCAGTTCTTC. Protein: CASSDSNNPGADEQFF.

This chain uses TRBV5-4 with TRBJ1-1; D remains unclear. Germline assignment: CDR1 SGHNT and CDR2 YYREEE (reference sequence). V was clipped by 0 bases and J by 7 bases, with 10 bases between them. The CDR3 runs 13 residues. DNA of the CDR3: TGTGCCAGCAGCTTGGCTTTTTCCCATGAAGCTTTCTTT. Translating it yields CASSLAFSHEAFF.

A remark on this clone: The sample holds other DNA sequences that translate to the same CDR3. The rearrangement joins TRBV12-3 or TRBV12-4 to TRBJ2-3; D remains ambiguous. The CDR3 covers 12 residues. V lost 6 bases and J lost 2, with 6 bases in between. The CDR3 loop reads CASSRSTDTQYF. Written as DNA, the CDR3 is TGTGCCAGCAGCCGTTCCACAGATACGCAGTATTTT.

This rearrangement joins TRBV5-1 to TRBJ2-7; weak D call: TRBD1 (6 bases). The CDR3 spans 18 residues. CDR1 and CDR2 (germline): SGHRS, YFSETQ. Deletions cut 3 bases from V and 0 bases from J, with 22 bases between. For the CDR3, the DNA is TGCGCCAGCAGCTCCCTTACAGGGCGGTACGACGGCTCCTACGAGCAGTACTTC. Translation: CASSSLTGRYDGSYEQYF. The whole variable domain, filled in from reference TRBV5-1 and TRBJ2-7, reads KAGVTQTPRYLIKTRGQQVTLSCSPISGHRSVSWYQQTPGQGLQFLFEYFSETQRNKGNFPGRFSGRQFSNSRSEMNVSTLELGDSALYLCASSSLTGRYDGSYEQYFGPGTRLTVT.

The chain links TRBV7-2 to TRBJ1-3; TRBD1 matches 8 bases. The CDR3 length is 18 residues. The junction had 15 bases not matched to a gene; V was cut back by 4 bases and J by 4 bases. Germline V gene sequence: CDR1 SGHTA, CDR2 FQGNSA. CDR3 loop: CASSSPLGGTGEGNTIYF. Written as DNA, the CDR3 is TGTGCCAGCAGCTCACCCCTCGGAGGGACAGGCGAAGGAAACACCATATATTTT.

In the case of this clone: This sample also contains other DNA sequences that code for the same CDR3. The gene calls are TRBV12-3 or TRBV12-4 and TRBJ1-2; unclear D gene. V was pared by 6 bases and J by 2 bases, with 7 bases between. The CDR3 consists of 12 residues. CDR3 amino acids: CASSTPNYGYTF. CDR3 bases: TGTGCCAGCAGCACCCCAAACTATGGCTACACCTTC.

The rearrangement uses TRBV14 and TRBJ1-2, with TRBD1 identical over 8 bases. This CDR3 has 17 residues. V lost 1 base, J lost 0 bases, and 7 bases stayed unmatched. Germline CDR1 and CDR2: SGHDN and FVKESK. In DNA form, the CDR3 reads TGTGCCAGCAGCCAAGCGCAGGGGGCCGTAGCTAACTATGGCTACACCTTC. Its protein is CASSQAQGAVANYGYTF.